The T cell receptor beta chain under discussion was sequenced for a study of CD8+ T cells in alopecia areata. Unmatched junction bases numbered 2, after V lost 1 base and J lost 1 base. The CDR3 is made up of 14 amino acids. Germline-derived CDR1 and CDR2 are GTSNPN and SVGIG (reference sequence). Study-level findings and limits: Normal scalp showed lower clonality than lesional scalp, especially alopecia totalis/universalis. Compared with mice, patients displayed less clear TCR sharing, possibly for HLA-related reasons.

Following RNA extraction, reverse transcription yielded cDNA that acted as the sequencing template. Libraries were prepared by immunoSEQ multiplex PCR; TCRdb keeps only in-frame clonotypes and omits some of them. The sample shows about 99,000 clones, under 90% of them seen only once. As for treatment: oral pan-JAK inhibitor, 5-10 mg twice daily. This clone is a singleton in its sample. Its specificity is unknown. The sample carries other DNA sequences with the same CDR3. J is TRBJ2-3 and V is TRBV30, with 7 bases matching TRBD2. The sequence derives from a human donor with alopecia areata. The sample was CD8+ T cells sorted from blood, taken between weeks 30 and 35, from a patient treated with tofacitinib. The CDR3 loop is CAWSGAGGTDTQYF. CDR3 DNA: TGTGCCTGGAGTGGTGCGGGGGGCACAGATACGCAGTATTTT.